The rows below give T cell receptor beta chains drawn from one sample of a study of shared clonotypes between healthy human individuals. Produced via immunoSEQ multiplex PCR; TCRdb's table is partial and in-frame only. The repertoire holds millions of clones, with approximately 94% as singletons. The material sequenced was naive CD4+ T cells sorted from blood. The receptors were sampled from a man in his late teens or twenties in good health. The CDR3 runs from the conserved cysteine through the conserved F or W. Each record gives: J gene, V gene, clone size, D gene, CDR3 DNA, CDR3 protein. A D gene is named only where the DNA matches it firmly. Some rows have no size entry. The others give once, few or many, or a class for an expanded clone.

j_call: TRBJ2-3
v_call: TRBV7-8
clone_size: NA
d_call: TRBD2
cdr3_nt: TGTGCCAGCAGCTTACGGGGACTAGCGGGAGGGCCGGATACGCAGTATTTT
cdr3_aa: CASSLRGLAGGPDTQYF

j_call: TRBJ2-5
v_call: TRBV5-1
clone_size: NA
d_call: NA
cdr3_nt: TGCGCCAGCAGCTTTGGTGGTTTAGGGGGACCCCAAGAGACCCAGTACTTC
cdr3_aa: CASSFGGLGGPQETQYF

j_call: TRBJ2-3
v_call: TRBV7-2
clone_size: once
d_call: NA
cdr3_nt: TGTGCCAGCAGCTTAGTTTGGCGGGGAGTCACAGATACGCAGTATTTT
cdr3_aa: CASSLVWRGVTDTQYF

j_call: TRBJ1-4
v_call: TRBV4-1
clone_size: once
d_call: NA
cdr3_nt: TGCGCCAGCAGCCAAGATGGCGCGTACGCCAATGAAAAACTGTTTTTT
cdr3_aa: CASSQDGAYANEKLFF

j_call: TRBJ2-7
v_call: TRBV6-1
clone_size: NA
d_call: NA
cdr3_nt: TGTGCCAGCAGTGAAGGCGGGTACGAGCAGTACTTC
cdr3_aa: CASSEGGYEQYF

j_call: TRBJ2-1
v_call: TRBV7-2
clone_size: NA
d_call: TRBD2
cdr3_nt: TGTGCCAGCAGCTTAGCGGGGGGACTAGCGGGAGTGGATGAGCAGTTCTTC
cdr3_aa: CASSLAGGLAGVDEQFF

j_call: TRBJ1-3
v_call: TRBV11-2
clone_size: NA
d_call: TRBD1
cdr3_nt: TGTGCCAGCAGCTTTGACAGGGTGGACCGAAACACCATATATTTT
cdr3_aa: CASSFDRVDRNTIYF

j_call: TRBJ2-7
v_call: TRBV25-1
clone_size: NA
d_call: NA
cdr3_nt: TGTGCCAGCACGAGGGGCTACGGTCTTGAGCAGTACTTC
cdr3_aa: CASTRGYGLEQYF

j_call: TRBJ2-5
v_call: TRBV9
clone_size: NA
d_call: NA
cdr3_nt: TGTGCCAGCAGCGTAGACGAGGGATTCCTGGAGACCCAGTACTTC
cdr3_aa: CASSVDEGFLETQYF

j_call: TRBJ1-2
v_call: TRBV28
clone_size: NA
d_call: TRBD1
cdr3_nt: TGTGCCAGCGCGGCCCCGGGACAGGGGGTTTACTATGGCTACACCTTC
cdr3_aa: CASAAPGQGVYYGYTF

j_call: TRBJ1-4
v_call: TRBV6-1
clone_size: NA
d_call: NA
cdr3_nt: TGTGCCAGCAGTGAAGGGTTTTGGGAGGTAATGGATTTTAGGATTTTT
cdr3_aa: CASSEGFWEVMDFRIF

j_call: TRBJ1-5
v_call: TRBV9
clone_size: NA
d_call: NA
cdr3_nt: TGTGCCAGCAGCGTAGACAGCAATAGCAATCAGCCCCAGCATTTT
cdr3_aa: CASSVDSNSNQPQHF

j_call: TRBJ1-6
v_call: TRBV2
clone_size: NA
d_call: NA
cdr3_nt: TGTGCCAGCAGTGATCGGGGTCAGGAGAGCTCCTATAATTCACCCCTCCACTTT
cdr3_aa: CASSDRGQESSYNSPLHF

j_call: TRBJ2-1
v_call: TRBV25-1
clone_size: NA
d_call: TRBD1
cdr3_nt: TGTGCCAGCAGTGGTGGGACAGGGGGATCCTACAATGAGCAGTTCTTC
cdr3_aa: CASSGGTGGSYNEQFF

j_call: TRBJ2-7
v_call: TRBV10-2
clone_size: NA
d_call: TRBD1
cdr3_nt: TGCGCCAGCAGTTTTGACAGGGGGTCCAACTACGAGCAGTACTTC
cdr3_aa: CASSFDRGSNYEQYF

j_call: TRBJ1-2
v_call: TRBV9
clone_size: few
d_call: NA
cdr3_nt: TGTGCCAGCCCAATAGGACATTTTCCTAACTATGGCTACACCTTC
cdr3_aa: CASPIGHFPNYGYTF

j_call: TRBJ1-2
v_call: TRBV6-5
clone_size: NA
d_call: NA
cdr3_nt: TGTGCCAGCAGTGACAACTATGGCTACACCTTC
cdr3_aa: CASSDNYGYTF

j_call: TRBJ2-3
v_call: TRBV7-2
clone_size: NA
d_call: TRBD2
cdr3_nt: TGTGCCAGCAGCTTAGTTTCGGCGGGAGTAGATACGCAGTATTTT
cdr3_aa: CASSLVSAGVDTQYF

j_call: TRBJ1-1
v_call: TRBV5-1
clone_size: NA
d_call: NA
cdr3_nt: TGCGCCAGCAGCTCTGGACAGCTGATGAACACTGAAGCTTTCTTT
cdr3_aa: CASSSGQLMNTEAFF

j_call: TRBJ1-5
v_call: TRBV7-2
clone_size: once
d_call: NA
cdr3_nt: TGTGCCAGCAGCAAACGAGAAGATAACCAGCCCCAGCATTTT
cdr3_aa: CASSKREDNQPQHF

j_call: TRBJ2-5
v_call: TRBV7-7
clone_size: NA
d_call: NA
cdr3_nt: TGTGCTAGCAGCTTATCACACCAAGAGACCCAGTACTTC
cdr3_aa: CASSLSHQETQYF

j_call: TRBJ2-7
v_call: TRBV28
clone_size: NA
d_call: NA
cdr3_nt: TGTGCCAGCAGGTTAAGCGGGTCAGGGGGTTCCGGCGAGCAGTACTTC
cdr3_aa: CASRLSGSGGSGEQYF

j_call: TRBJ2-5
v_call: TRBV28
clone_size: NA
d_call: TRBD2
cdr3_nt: TGTGCCAGCGGGGGAGGGGATAAAAAAGAGACCCAGTACTTC
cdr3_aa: CASGGGDKKETQYF

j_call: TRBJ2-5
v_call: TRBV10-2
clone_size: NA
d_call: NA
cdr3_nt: TGCGCCAGCAGTGAACAACTTGTCGGGACCCAGTACTTC
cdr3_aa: CASSEQLVGTQYF

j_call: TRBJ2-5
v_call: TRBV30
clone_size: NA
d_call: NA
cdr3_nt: TGTGCCTGGAGGAGGGGGGTTGGAGAGACCCAGTACTTC
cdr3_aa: CAWRRGVGETQYF

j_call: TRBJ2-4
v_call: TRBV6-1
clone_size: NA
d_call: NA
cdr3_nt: TGTGCCAGCAGTGAAAACGTCTTGGCACTAGCCAAAAACATTCAGTACTTC
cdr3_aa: CASSENVLALAKNIQYF

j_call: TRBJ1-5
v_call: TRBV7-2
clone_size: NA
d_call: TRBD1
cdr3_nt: TGTGCCAGCAGCTTATTCGCAGGGGGCGCGGGATATAGCAATCAGCCCCAGCATTTT
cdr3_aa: CASSLFAGGAGYSNQPQHF

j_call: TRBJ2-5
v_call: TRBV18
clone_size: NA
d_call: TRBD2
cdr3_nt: TGTGCCACCGCCGGGGGGGTACAAGAGACCCAGTACTTC
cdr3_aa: CATAGGVQETQYF

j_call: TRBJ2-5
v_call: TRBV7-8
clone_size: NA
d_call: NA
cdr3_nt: TGTGCCAGCAGCTCACGAGGAGCCGGTGGGGAGACCCAGTACTTC
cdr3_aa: CASSSRGAGGETQYF

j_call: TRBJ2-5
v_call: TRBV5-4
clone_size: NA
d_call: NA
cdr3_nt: TGTGCCAGCAGCCCGACTGGGGTAGAGGAGACCCAGTACTTC
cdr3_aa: CASSPTGVEETQYF

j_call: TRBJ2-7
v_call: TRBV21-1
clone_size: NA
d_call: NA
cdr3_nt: TGTGCCAGCAGCAAACTTTTTCCGGGACAGACCCCCTACGAGCAGTACTTC
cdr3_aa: CASSKLFPGQTPYEQYF

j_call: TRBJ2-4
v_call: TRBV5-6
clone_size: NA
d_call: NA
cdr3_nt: TGTGCCAGCAGCCTTACCGCGACAGAAAACATTCAGTACTTC
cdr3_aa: CASSLTATENIQYF